The present T cell receptor beta chain was sequenced within a study of T-cell reconstitution after alpha-beta-depleted transplantation in children. Whole-study results and caveats: Expanded graft clones numbering several hundred reportedly gave rise to alpha-beta T cells about two months after transplant. Some patients' high day-60 TCRbeta diversity was traced to surviving recipient T cells and thymic progenitors. T-cell counts and diversity at one year following transplant were attributed mainly to newly produced T cells.

With regard to this clonotype: What it binds is unknown.

The germline CDR1 and CDR2 sequences are LNHDA and SQIVND (reference sequence). The CDR3 length is 15 residues. V lost 2 bases to trimming and J lost 5 bases, with 13 bases between them. Preparation of the TCRbeta library involved a method that used unique molecular identifiers. One entry per CDR3 protein results from TCRdb running MiXCR on the PCR reads. The data show a few hundred thousand distinct CDR3 sequences, approximately 12% seen once. This chain links TRBV19 with TRBJ1-5; D call uncertain. Sequenced material: PBMCs, mostly from graft donor cells, taken 360 days after TCRalphabeta/CD19-depleted stem cell transplant. The receptor was isolated from a male patient between 10 and 17 years old who had a stem cell transplant for acute myeloid leukemia, so the T cells may come from the graft donor. As DNA, the CDR3 is TGTGCCAGTAGTATAAACCGGGAGCACTATCAGCCCCAGCATTTT. Amino acid sequence: CASSINREHYQPQHF.